The 30 T cell receptor beta chains given below trace back to one sample, sequenced in a study of molecular identifiers for immune sequencing clone quantification. MiXCR was run by TCRdb on the PCR reads, yielding one entry per CDR3 protein. The repertoire consists of approximately 97,000 distinct CDR3 sequences, with 30% to 45% occurring once and the leading ten covering 9% to 10%. What was sequenced was naive CD8+ T cells from blood, with Jurkat cell RNA spiked in. Sample subset: FACS-sorted CD8+CD4-CCR7+CD45RA+ naive T cells. The source of these receptors is a human donor in good health. Some libraries in this study had Jurkat cell RNA spiked in.

On this clonotype itself: Just one base apart from a much larger clone, this may be a read error. The chain links TRBV11-2 to TRBJ2-3; TRBD2 matches 10 bases. Germline values: CDR1 SGHAT, CDR2 FQNNGV. The CDR3 is 15 residues long. CDR3 bases: TGTGCCAGCAGCTTTTCTAGCGGGAGCACAGATACGCGGTATTTT. Protein sequence: CASSFSSGSTDTRYF.

This clonotype has a handful of counts. The chain is built from TRBV11-2 and TRBJ2-2; 9 nucleotides agree with TRBD2. CDR1 and CDR2 (germline): SGHAT, FQNNGV. The CDR3 has 15 amino acids. Unmatched junction bases numbered 0, after V lost 1 base and J lost 3 bases. The CDR3, as DNA: TGTGCCAGCAGCTTAGGACTAGCGGACACCGGGGAGCTGTTTTTT. It codes for CASSLGLADTGELFF.

Remarks on this clonotype: Its ends do not fully match the called genes, so a read error is possible. The CDR3 sequence: CASIFGGPTVTGELLF. For the CDR3, the DNA is TGTGCCAGCATTTTTGGGGGACCGACGGTCACCGGGGAGCTGCTTTTT. The V gene is TRBV6-1, the J gene TRBJ2-2; perhaps D is TRBD1 or TRBD2 (5 bases each). Germline CDR1 and CDR2: MNHNS and SASEGT. This CDR3 has 16 residues.

In the case of this clonotype: One base away lies a much larger clone, so this may be a sequencing read error. This chain joins TRBV29-1 and TRBJ1-5; TRBD1 is a possible D gene (5 bases). Germline values: CDR1 SQVTM, CDR2 ANQGSEA. The CDR3 has 13 amino acids. Between the trimmed V and J ends, which lost 7 bases and 1 base, there was a span of 11 bases. The CDR3 DNA reads as TGCAGCGCGCCGGGGGAGAGCAATCAGCCCCAGCATTTT. Translation gives CSAPGESNQPQHF.

The sample holds a few counts of this clonotype. V is TRBV6-6 and J is TRBJ2-6; D call uncertain. With 6 bases removed from V and 0 bases from J, the gap between germline ends came to 15 bases. The CDR3 is made up of 17 amino acids. Germline CDR1 and CDR2: MNHNY and SVGAGI (reference sequence). Here the CDR3 reads CASRQSFTRSGANVLTF. The DNA of the CDR3 is TGTGCCAGCAGACAATCCTTCACTCGCTCTGGGGCCAACGTCCTGACTTTC.

As regards this clonotype: No conserved phenylalanine or tryptophan ends this CDR3, so it is likely a read error. This sequence joins TRBV18 and TRBJ2-7; D call uncertain. CDR1 is KGHSH, CDR2 LQKENI, per germline. The CDR3 is made up of 15 amino acids. Trimming shortened V by 0 bases and J by 4 bases, and 13 bases separated the two germline ends. Written as DNA, the CDR3 is TGTGCCAGCTCACCACCGAAGGGCTTGGGTTACGAGCAGTACCTC. It yields the protein CASSPPKGLGYEQYL.

The chain combines TRBV7-9 with TRBJ2-7; 8 bases agree with TRBD1. Germline CDR1 SEHNR, CDR2 FQNEAQ (reference sequence). The CDR3 has 14 residues. V gave up 5 bases and J gave up 2 bases; unmatched junction bases: 5. The CDR3 DNA sequence: TGTGCCAGCAGCCCGGAGGACAGGGCCTACGAGCAGTACTTC. Translation gives CASSPEDRAYEQYF.

This clonotype was picked up many times. At one end, the junction sequence differs from germline, possibly due to a read error. This chain connects TRBV29-1 to TRBJ1-1; a weak D match, TRBD1 (6 bases). The germline CDR1 and CDR2 sequences are SQVTM and ANQGSEA. The CDR3 runs 15 residues. CDR3 nucleotides: TGCAGCGTCGAAGACAGGAATTCCCCGAACACTGAAGCTTTCTTT. The encoded protein is CSVEDRNSPNTEAFF.

This chain joins TRBV5-1 and TRBJ2-7; 11 nucleotides line up with TRBD1. CDR1 is SGHRS and CDR2 is YFSETQ in the germline V gene. V lost 4 bases and J lost 4; bases outside the gene matches: 7. This CDR3 is built from 15 residues. The CDR3 DNA follows: TGCGCCAGCAGCACCTGGACAGGGGGCTCGTACGAGCAGTACTTC. Translated, it gives CASSTWTGGSYEQYF.

The V gene is TRBV29-1, the J gene TRBJ2-7; the D gene is possibly TRBD1 (6 bases). Germline-derived CDR1 and CDR2 are SQVTM and ANQGSEA. CDR3 length equals 13 residues. V lost 7 bases, J lost 7 bases, and 20 bases lay in between. The CDR3 nucleotides are TGCAGCGGTGATGGCAGGGGCCCAGGGGAGCAGTACTTC. Translating it yields CSGDGRGPGEQYF.

A word on this clonotype: A read error is possible here, since a much larger clone lies one base away. The rearrangement uses TRBV29-1 and TRBJ1-1; 9 positions match TRBD1. V shed 7 bases, J shed 6 bases, and the junction held 3 bases outside the gene matches. CDR1 and CDR2 (germline): SQVTM, ANQGSEA. The CDR3 is made up of 11 amino acids. The CDR3 DNA reads as TGCAGCGGGACAGGGGACGCTGAAGCTTTCTTT. The encoded protein is CSGTGDAEAFF. The variable domain in full, with the rest retrieved from reference TRBV29-1 and TRBJ1-1, is SAVISQKPSRDICQRGTSLTIQCQVDSQVTMMFWYRQQPGQSLTLIATANQGSEATYESGFVIDKFPISRPNLTFSTLTVSNMSPEDSSIYLCSGTGDAEAFFGQGTRLTVV.

This clonotype occurred once. The junction departs from the called germline gene at one end, perhaps through a read error. This chain links TRBV5-6 with TRBJ2-7; D unclear. CDR1 is SGHDT, CDR2 YYEEEE, per germline. The CDR3 extends over 14 amino acids. This chain's CDR3 is CTSSSDGPAYEQYF. The CDR3 DNA reads TGTACCAGCAGCTCCGACGGTCCGGCCTACGAGCAGTACTTC.

The V gene is TRBV25-1, the J gene TRBJ2-3; D may be TRBD1 or TRBD2 (5 bases each). This CDR3 comprises 14 residues. Germline assignment: CDR1 MGHDK and CDR2 SYGVNS. The germline V and J ends were trimmed by 3 bases and 3 bases, with 10 bases remaining between them. DNA for the CDR3: TGTGCCAGCAGTGAGAGGGGCTCAACAGATACGCAGTATTTT. Translated, it gives CASSERGSTDTQYF.

This clonotype has more than one count but fewer than ten. The chain is built from TRBV28 and TRBJ2-7; 7 bases map to TRBD1. CDR3 length: 14 amino acids. Losses at the gene ends were 6 bases for V and 5 bases for J; bases not matched to a gene: 10. Germline V gives CDR1 MDHEN, CDR2 SYDVKM. CDR3 nucleotides: TGTGCCAGCAGGGGATTCGACAGGGCCCACGAGCAGTACTTC. Amino acids: CASRGFDRAHEQYF.

The V gene is TRBV13, the J gene TRBJ2-5, with TRBD1 matching 8 bases. The CDR3 extends over 15 amino acids. CDR1 PRHDT and CDR2 FYEKMQ come from the germline V gene (reference sequence). The ends lost 5 bases at V and 5 bases at J; junction bases unmatched: 10. CDR3 nucleotides: TGTGCCAGCAGCCGGACAGGGTCCTCTGGGGAGACCCAGTACTTC. This codes for CASSRTGSSGETQYF.

This clonotype has a handful of counts. The chain has TRBV2 and TRBJ1-5, with D tentatively TRBD1 (6 bases). The CDR3 runs 15 residues. Trimming cost V 7 bases and J 0 bases, with 13 bases left between them. Germline V gives CDR1 SNHLY, CDR2 FYNNEI. The CDR3 nucleotides read TGTGCCAGCATTCCGGACAGTATTAGCAATCAGCCCCAGCATTTT. As protein: CASIPDSISNQPQHF.

The chain joins TRBV27 to TRBJ1-5, with D tentatively TRBD1 (5 bases). The CDR3 length is 15 residues. The V gene lost 1 base and the J gene lost 0 bases, with 7 bases spanning the gap. The V gene's germline CDR1 is MNHEY and CDR2 SMNVEV (reference sequence). The CDR3 sequence is CASSLFGGSNQPQHF. CDR3 sequence (DNA): TGTGCCAGCAGTTTATTTGGGGGTAGCAATCAGCCCCAGCATTTT.

The chain couples TRBV6-1 to TRBJ2-7; D not resolved. The CDR3 runs to 13 residues. In germline, CDR1 is MNHNS, CDR2 SASEGT. V was pared by 5 bases and J by 3 bases, with 11 bases between. The CDR3 coding sequence is TGTGCCAGCAGTAGAGTCAGGTACTACGAGCAGTACTTC. Translating gives CASSRVRYYEQYF.

V gene TRBV5-6 combines with J gene TRBJ2-3, with unresolved D. V was shortened by 0 bases and J by 0 bases, with 2 bases between the two germline ends. Germline lookup yields CDR1 SGHDT and CDR2 YYEEEE. The CDR3 sequence is 13 residues long. The CDR3 is CASSLASTDTQYF. CDR3 bases: TGTGCCAGCAGCTTGGCTAGCACAGATACGCAGTATTTT.

This clonotype has a handful of counts. The chain links TRBV4-3 to TRBJ1-2; perhaps TRBD1 as D (5 bases). V was shortened by 4 bases and J by 2 bases, with 14 bases between the two germline ends. From germline, CDR1 is LGHNA and CDR2 YSLEER. This CDR3 spans 15 amino acids. The CDR3 DNA sequence: TGCGCCAGCAGCCGGGACCCGGGGCCCAACTATGGCTACACCTTC. Protein: CASSRDPGPNYGYTF.

Details on this clonotype: The junction departs from germline at one end; a sequencing error may be responsible. This rearrangement joins TRBV11-2 to TRBJ2-1; possibly TRBD2 for D (7 bases). Per germline, CDR1 SGHAT and CDR2 FQNNGV. The CDR3 extends over 16 amino acids. The CDR3 sequence: CASSLGGGGSNNEQFF. As DNA, the CDR3 is TGTGCCAGCAGCTTAGGTGGGGGGGGCTCCAACAATGAGCAGTTCTTC.

The V and J genes are TRBV7-8 and TRBJ2-1; D possibly corresponds to TRBD2 (6 bases). The end of the DNA fits TRBJ2-7 better, so the J call may be wrong. This CDR3 has 15 amino acids. Germline V gene data show CDR1 as SGHVS and CDR2 as FQNEAQ. CDR3 sequence (DNA): TGTGCCAGCAGCTCGAAGGAGGCGGGGCTCAATGAGCAGTACTTC. Protein product: CASSSKEAGLNEQYF.

Many counts were recorded for this clonotype. The chain is built from TRBV28 and TRBJ2-7; no clear D gene. Trimming left V 1 base short and J 3 bases short, with 13 bases between. In germline, CDR1 is MDHEN, CDR2 SYDVKM. This CDR3 is built from 15 residues. The CDR3 sequence: CASSLSWASGYEQYF. The CDR3 bases are TGTGCCAGCAGTTTATCGTGGGCCTCCGGCTACGAGCAGTACTTC.

This chain connects TRBV24-1 to TRBJ2-7; D possibly corresponds to TRBD1 (6 bases). Trimming pared 3 bases from V and 12 bases from J, leaving 14 bases between. Germline V gene lookup returns CDR1 KGHDR and CDR2 SFDVKD. The CDR3 has 12 residues. The CDR3 DNA follows: TGTGCCACCAGTGATCTATCCGGGACATCGTACTTC. The encoded protein is CATSDLSGTSYF.

This clonotype was seen at least ten times. The chain recombines TRBV29-1 with TRBJ1-2, with no clear D. Per the germline V gene, CDR1 is SQVTM and CDR2 is ANQGSEA. The CDR3 extends over 11 amino acids. Between the trimmed V and J ends, which lost 2 bases and 7 bases, there was a span of 8 bases. Written as DNA, the CDR3 is TGCAGCGTTGAAACAGCTTTTGGCTACACCTTC. Translation: CSVETAFGYTF.

About this clonotype: Since a much larger clone is just one base distant, this may be a read error. The rearrangement joins TRBV4-1 to TRBJ2-1; perhaps TRBD1 as D (5 bases). Germline loops: CDR1 MGHRA, CDR2 YSYEKL. The CDR3 consists of 15 residues. V lost 1 base, J lost 4 bases, and 11 bases lay in between. CDR3 DNA: TGCGCCAGCAGCCAAGTTGCGGACAATTACAATGAGCAGTTCTTC. Translating it yields CASSQVADNYNEQFF.

Only a few counts were recorded for this clonotype. The chain couples TRBV11-2 to TRBJ2-3; 8 nucleotides agree with TRBD2. CDR1 is SGHAT, CDR2 FQNNGV, per germline. V shed 1 base, J shed 3 bases, and the junction held 3 bases outside the gene matches. This CDR3 comprises 15 residues. CDR3 coding DNA: TGTGCCAGCAGCTTAGCGGGAGGGCCTACAGATACGCAGTATTTT. This sequence encodes CASSLAGGPTDTQYF. Full variable domain (remainder filled in from reference TRBV11-2 and TRBJ2-3): EAGVAQSPRYKIIEKRQSVAFWCNPISGHATLYWYQQILGQGPKLLIQFQNNGVVDDSQLPKDRFSAERLKGVDSTLKIQPAKLEDSAVYLCASSLAGGPTDTQYFGPGTRLTVL.

In regard to this clonotype: A clone one base away is much larger, so this may be a read error. The chain employs TRBV2 and TRBJ2-4; no definite D call. CDR3 size: 11 residues. CDR1 is SNHLY, CDR2 FYNNEI, per germline. The V gene lost 8 bases and the J gene lost 9 bases, with 11 bases spanning the gap. The DNA of the CDR3 is TGTGCCAGCCGAGTACCTATCATTCAGTACTTC. This sequence encodes CASRVPIIQYF. Together with reference TRBV2 and TRBJ2-4, the CDR3 gives the full variable domain: EPEVTQTPSHQVTQMGQEVILRCVPISNHLYFYWYRQILGQKVEFLVSFYNNEISEKSEIFDDQFSVERPDGSNFTLKIRSTKLEDSAMYFCASRVPIIQYFGAGTRLSVL.

Notes on this clonotype: A much bigger clone sits one base away, suggesting this may be a read error. This chain connects TRBV29-1 to TRBJ2-2; D gene ambiguous. The CDR3 extends over 12 amino acids. From germline, CDR1 is SQVTM and CDR2 ANQGSEA. Trimming removed 1 base from V and 3 bases from J, with 3 bases in between. The DNA of the CDR3 is TGCAGCGTTGAAGGATACACCGGGGAGCTGTTTTTT. Protein product: CSVEGYTGELFF.

This clonotype has only a few counts. CDR3 sequence: CASRTGQGLNQPQHF. CDR3 DNA sequence: TGTGCCAGCAGGACCGGACAGGGGCTGAATCAGCCCCAGCATTTT. This chain uses TRBV6-2 or TRBV6-3 with TRBJ1-5; 9 bases agree with TRBD1. CDR1 and CDR2 from the germline V gene are MNHEY and SVGEGT. V was clipped by 6 bases and J by 4 bases; unmatched bases: 7. The CDR3 extends over 15 amino acids.